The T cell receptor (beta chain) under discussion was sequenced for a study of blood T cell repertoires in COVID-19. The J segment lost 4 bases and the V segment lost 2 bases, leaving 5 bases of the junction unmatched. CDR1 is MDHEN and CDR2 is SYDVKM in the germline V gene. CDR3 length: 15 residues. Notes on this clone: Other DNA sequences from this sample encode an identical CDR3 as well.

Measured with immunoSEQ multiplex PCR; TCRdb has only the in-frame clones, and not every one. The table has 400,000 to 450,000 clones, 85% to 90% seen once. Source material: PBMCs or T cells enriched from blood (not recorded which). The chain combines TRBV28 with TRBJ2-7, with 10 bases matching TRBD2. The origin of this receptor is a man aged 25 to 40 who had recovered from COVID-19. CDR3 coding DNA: TGTGCCAGCAGTTTAAGGCTAGCGGGAGAGTACGAGCAGTACTTC. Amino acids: CASSLRLAGEYEQYF. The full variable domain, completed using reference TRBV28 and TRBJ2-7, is DVKVTQSSRYLVKRTGEKVFLECVQDMDHENMFWYRQDPGLGLRLIYFSYDVKMKEKGDIPEGYSVSREKKERFSLILESASTNQTSMYLCASSLRLAGEYEQYFGPGTRLTVT.